This TCR beta chain comes out of a study of molecular identifiers for immune sequencing clone quantification. Study at large: Four portions were sequenced after RNA from 20,000 or 100,000 naive CD8 cells was split five ways in replicates.

Naive CD8 libraries came from approximately 20,000 to 980,000 sorted cells with 10%, 30% or 50% RNA. CD8+CD4-CCR7+CD45RA+ cells were sorted as naive CD8 T cells. This clonotype was detected many times. Its cognate antigen is unknown. Germline and junction disagree at one end, which may indicate a read error. From the PCR reads, TCRdb called clonotypes with MiXCR, one entry per CDR3 protein. The table has under 600,000 distinct CDR3 sequences, 20% to 25% seen once. Germline V lookup: CDR1 MNHEY, CDR2 SMNVEV (reference sequence). This CDR3 spans 14 amino acids. The study's findings and limits: Spiked TCR RNA from one Jurkat cell reportedly showed up when mixed among around 1 million naive cells.

The sample taken for sequencing was naive CD8+ T cells from blood, with Jurkat cell RNA spiked in. Subset in this sample: FACS-sorted CD8+CD4-CCR7+CD45RA+ naive T cells. The chain uses TRBV27 and TRBJ2-7; 10 nucleotides agree with TRBD1. The sequence was collected from a human donor in good health. Some libraries in this study had Jurkat cell RNA spiked in. The CDR3 loop is CASSLLGQGYEQYF. CDR3 DNA: TGTGCCAGCAGCTTATTGGGACAGGGGTACGAGCAGTACTTC.